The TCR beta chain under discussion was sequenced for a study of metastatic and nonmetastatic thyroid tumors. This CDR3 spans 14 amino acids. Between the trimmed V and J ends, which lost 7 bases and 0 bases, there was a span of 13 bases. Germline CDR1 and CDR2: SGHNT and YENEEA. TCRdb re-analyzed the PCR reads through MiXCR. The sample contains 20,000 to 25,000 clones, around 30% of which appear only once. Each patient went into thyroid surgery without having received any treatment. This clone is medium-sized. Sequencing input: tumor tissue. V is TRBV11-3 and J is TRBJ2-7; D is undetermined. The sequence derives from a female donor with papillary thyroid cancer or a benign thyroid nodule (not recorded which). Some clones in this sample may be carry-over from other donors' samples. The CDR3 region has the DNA TGTGCCAGCAAGAGGACCCCGAGCTCCTACGAGCAGTACTTC. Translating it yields CASKRTPSSYEQYF.